This TCR beta chain came from a study of cytomegalovirus exposure and HLA in healthy donors. Study observations and caveats: Cytomegalovirus status, reportedly, was diagnosed with high specificity and sensitivity by the classifier.

With regard to this clone: Its antigen is currently unknown.

The study ran its PCR with 60 Vbeta and 13 Jbeta primers. In the original processing: The count from a later analysis was some 80 million unique TCR beta chains, some 10 million of them shared. The repertoire was sequenced with immunoSEQ multiplex PCR; TCRdb's copy has only in-frame clones and lacks some. D and trimming were read from the DNA, whereas the V and J calls and clone size are those reported in that table. The repertoire has fewer than 200,000 clones, around 74% of them found once; the top ten carry over 2.5%. The clonotype originates from a female donor in good health and CMV-seronegative. Specimen: PBMCs.

The CDR3: CASRYGLADSYEQYF. The CDR3 DNA sequence: TGTGCCAGCAGATACGGACTAGCGGACTCCTACGAGCAGTACTTC. The genes are TRBV6-5 and TRBJ2-7; 10 bases line up with TRBD2. The V segment lost 6 bases and the J segment 0 bases; nucleotides outside the gene matches: 5. CDR1 and CDR2 (germline): MNHEY, SVGAGI. There are 15 residues in the CDR3.